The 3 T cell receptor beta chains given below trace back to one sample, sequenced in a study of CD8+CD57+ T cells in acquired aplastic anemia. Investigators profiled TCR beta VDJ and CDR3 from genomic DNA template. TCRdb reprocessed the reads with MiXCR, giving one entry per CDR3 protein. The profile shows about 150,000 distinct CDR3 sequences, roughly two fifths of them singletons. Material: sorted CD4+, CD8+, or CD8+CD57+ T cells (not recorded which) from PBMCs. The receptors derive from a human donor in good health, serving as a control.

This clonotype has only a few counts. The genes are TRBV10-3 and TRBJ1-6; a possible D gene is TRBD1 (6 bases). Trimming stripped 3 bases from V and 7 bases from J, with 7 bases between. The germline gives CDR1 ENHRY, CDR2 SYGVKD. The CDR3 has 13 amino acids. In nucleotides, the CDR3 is TGTGCCATCAGTGAAAGGGGGAATTCACCCCTCCACTTT. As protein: CAISERGNSPLHF.

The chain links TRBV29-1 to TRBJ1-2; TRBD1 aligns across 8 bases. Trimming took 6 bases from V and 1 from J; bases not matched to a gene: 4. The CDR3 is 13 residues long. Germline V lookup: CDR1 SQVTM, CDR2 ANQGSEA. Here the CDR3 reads CSVGTGFNYGYTF. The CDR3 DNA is TGCAGCGTGGGGACAGGCTTTAACTATGGCTACACCTTC.

Written as DNA, the CDR3 is TGTGCCAGCAGTTTAGGACAGGGGGCGCGTAGTGAGCAGTTCTTC. Translating gives CASSLGQGARSEQFF. The chain couples TRBV27 to TRBJ2-1, with 11 positions matching TRBD1. J was trimmed by 9 bases and V by 2 bases; bases with no gene match: 6. CDR1 and CDR2 from the germline V gene are MNHEY and SMNVEV (reference sequence). The CDR3 length is 15 residues.